The 26 T cell receptor beta chains in this list originate from one sample, sequenced in a study of identical twins (dated by TCRdb to 2016 to 2017). Preparation of the library involved 5' RACE. The data were produced on an Illumina HiSeq 2000. TCRdb ran its own pipeline on the public reads, namely fastp trimming at Q25 and MiXCR clone calling, and kept in-frame beta chains. Rows are combined by CDR3 protein, so each entry shows the most common genes and DNA. The sample table records about 1.7 million distinct CDR3 sequences; around 29% of these occur just once. The ten largest clones add up to approximately 0.25% of the sample. Sequencing was done on a sample of cord blood. The receptors come from a newborn girl in good health.

The rearrangement uses TRBV20-1 and TRBJ2-3, with D unclear. V was shortened by 3 bases and J by 4 bases, with 8 bases between the two germline ends. The CDR3 is 12 residues long. Germline-derived CDR1 and CDR2 are DFQATT and SNEGSKA (reference sequence). As DNA, the CDR3 is TGCAGTGCTAGCCGGGTCGCAGATACGCAGTATTTT. Translated, it gives CSASRVADTQYF.

For the CDR3, the DNA is TGTGCCAGCAGCTTAACCCCCCAGGGGGTAAACACTGAAGCTTTCTTT. Its protein is CASSLTPQGVNTEAFF. V gene TRBV7-9 combines with J gene TRBJ1-1; 7 bases line up with TRBD1. This CDR3 comprises 16 residues. Germline CDR1 and CDR2: SEHNR and FQNEAQ (reference sequence). V was pared by 2 bases and J by 2 bases, with 8 bases of the junction left unmatched.

The V and J genes are TRBV20-1 and TRBJ2-4; D remains unclear. The J call may be in error: the DNA end matches TRBJ2-7 better. Germline V gene data show CDR1 as DFQATT and CDR2 as SNEGSKA (reference sequence). CDR3 length: 16 amino acids. CDR3 DNA: TGCAGTGCCTCCCGAACTTTAGGATCGGCCACCTACGAGCAGTACTTC. It translates to CSASRTLGSATYEQYF.

This chain links TRBV20-1 with TRBJ2-7; 12 nucleotides line up with TRBD2. The V and J ends lost 6 bases and 9 bases, in that order; junction bases with no gene match: 9. The CDR3 has 13 residues. Per germline, CDR1 DFQATT and CDR2 SNEGSKA (reference sequence). Here the CDR3 reads CSAPTSGGLVQYF. The CDR3 region has the DNA TGCAGTGCCCCGACTAGCGGGGGCCTGGTGCAGTACTTC.

This clonotype was observed a handful of times. The rearrangement uses TRBV3-1 and TRBJ2-7; 9 positions agree with TRBD2. Germline V lookup: CDR1 LGHDT, CDR2 YNNKEL (reference sequence). The V and J ends lost 1 base and 5 bases, in that order; junction bases with no gene match: 6. The CDR3 length is 15 residues. The CDR3 DNA is TGTGCCAGCAGCCAAGGGACTAGCGCAATCCACGAGCAGTACTTC. Translating gives CASSQGTSAIHEQYF.

This clonotype was counted a few times. The chain combines TRBV7-2 with TRBJ2-5, with 10 bases fitting TRBD2. CDR3 length equals 18 residues. Germline lookup yields CDR1 SGHTA and CDR2 FQGNSA. The ends lost 4 bases at V and 2 bases at J; junction bases unmatched: 13. This chain's CDR3 is CASSSRIPTSGFQETQYF. DNA for the CDR3: TGTGCCAGCAGCTCCCGAATACCGACTAGCGGGTTTCAAGAGACCCAGTACTTC.

The V and J genes are TRBV4-1 and TRBJ2-1; weak D call: TRBD2 (7 bases). The CDR3 consists of 17 residues. The germline CDR1 and CDR2 sequences are MGHRA and YSYEKL. V shed 4 bases and J shed 4 bases, with 20 bases lying between them. The CDR3 reads CASSRTLGGGSYNEQFF. The CDR3 DNA reads as TGCGCCAGCAGCCGAACATTGGGAGGGGGATCTTACAATGAGCAGTTCTTC.

This clonotype was counted only a few times. The V gene is TRBV7-2, the J gene TRBJ2-7, with 7 nucleotides matching TRBD2. V was clipped by 3 bases and J by 7 bases; unmatched bases: 12. The CDR3 loop spans 15 amino acids. Per germline, CDR1 SGHTA and CDR2 FQGNSA. The CDR3 is CASSFFPGGYGEQYF. CDR3 DNA sequence: TGTGCCAGCAGCTTCTTCCCGGGAGGTTATGGGGAGCAGTACTTC.

V gene TRBV20-1 combines with J gene TRBJ2-3; no firm D call. Germline V gene data show CDR1 as DFQATT and CDR2 as SNEGSKA (reference sequence). CDR3 length equals 15 residues. V lost 4 bases and J lost 2, with 16 bases in between. Here the CDR3 DNA reads TGCAGTGCTACCCAAGCCGGAACCCCCACAGATACGCAGTATTTT. It translates to CSATQAGTPTDTQYF.

This chain links TRBV24-1 with TRBJ2-1; TRBD1 agrees at 8 bases. CDR1 and CDR2 (germline): KGHDR, SFDVKD. The CDR3 length is 17 residues. The J segment lost 2 bases and the V segment lost 5 bases, leaving 10 bases of the junction unmatched. The CDR3 region is CATSAPTGGITYNEQFF. The CDR3 DNA is TGTGCCACCAGTGCCCCCACAGGGGGTATAACCTACAATGAGCAGTTCTTC.

This clonotype was counted a few times. The V and J genes are TRBV10-1 and TRBJ1-1; the D gene is possibly TRBD1 (5 bases). Trimming removed 3 bases at V and 1 base at J, with 12 bases between. The length of the CDR3 is 15 residues. Per germline, CDR1 WNHNN and CDR2 SYGVQD (reference sequence). CDR3 bases: TGCGCCAGCAGTGAAGGATCGGGGCGGAACACTGAAGCTTTCTTT. As protein: CASSEGSGRNTEAFF.

This clonotype was seen a handful of times. V and J are TRBV25-1 and TRBJ1-1; perhaps TRBD1 as D (5 bases). Germline CDR1 reads MGHDK; CDR2 reads SYGVNS. V lost 9 bases to trimming and J lost 4 bases, with 12 bases between them. There are 12 residues in the CDR3. CDR3: CASRGRVTEAFF. The CDR3 DNA follows: TGTGCCAGTCGGGGCAGGGTCACTGAAGCTTTCTTT.

Only a few counts were recorded for this clonotype. The V and J genes are TRBV20-1 and TRBJ2-1, with 12 positions matching TRBD2. J gave up 6 bases and V 6 bases, and 6 bases lay outside the gene matches. The CDR3 runs to 14 residues. Per germline, CDR1 DFQATT and CDR2 SNEGSKA (reference sequence). The CDR3 here is CSADGTSGFNEQFF. The CDR3 nucleotides read TGCAGTGCCGATGGGACTAGCGGGTTCAATGAGCAGTTCTTC.

This rearrangement joins TRBV9 to TRBJ2-1; 7 bases fit TRBD2. From germline, CDR1 is SGDLS and CDR2 YYNGEE. This CDR3 contains 16 residues. V was clipped by 0 bases and J by 2 bases; unmatched bases: 5. In DNA, the CDR3 is TGTGCCAGCAGCGTAGACCGGGGGGTTACCTACAATGAGCAGTTCTTC. Translated: CASSVDRGVTYNEQFF.

This clonotype occurred many times. V is TRBV12-3 or TRBV12-4 and J is TRBJ2-3; 9 nucleotides align to TRBD2. V lost 2 bases and J lost 1; bases outside the gene matches: 4. The CDR3 runs 16 residues. CDR3 nucleotide sequence: TGTGCCAGCAGTTTAAGGCGGACTAGCGGCACAGATACGCAGTATTTT. Its protein is CASSLRRTSGTDTQYF.

The genes are TRBV12-3 or TRBV12-4 and TRBJ1-2; D ambiguous. The CDR3 loop spans 12 amino acids. The V end lost 3 bases, the J end lost 6 bases, and 8 bases lay between the germline ends. The CDR3 is CASSFFQDGYTF. CDR3 DNA sequence: TGTGCCAGCAGTTTTTTCCAGGATGGCTACACCTTC.

This clonotype appeared a few times. J is TRBJ2-7 and V is TRBV20-1; 9 bases agree with TRBD2. Trimming at V came to 1 base and at J to 0 bases, leaving 4 bases not matched to a gene. There are 15 residues in the CDR3. Germline CDR1 and CDR2: DFQATT and SNEGSKA (reference sequence). CDR3 nucleotide sequence: TGCAGTGCTAGAGGGGGCGGGAGGGCCTCCTACGAGCAGTACTTC. Residues: CSARGGGRASYEQYF.

The rearrangement uses TRBV27 and TRBJ2-1; 8 nucleotides agree with TRBD2. V trimming: 4 bases; J trimming: 1 base; junction bases outside the gene matches: 12. From germline, CDR1 is MNHEY and CDR2 SMNVEV (reference sequence). The CDR3 runs to 18 residues. The CDR3 DNA sequence: TGTGCCAGCAGTTCCCCCCTAAGTGGCGGGGGGTCCTACAATGAGCAGTTCTTC. Translated: CASSSPLSGGGSYNEQFF.

This chain links TRBV20-1 with TRBJ2-1, with TRBD2 matching over 9 bases. J lost 4 bases, V lost 3 bases, and 7 bases had no gene match. The CDR3 is 15 amino acids. Germline CDR1 DFQATT, CDR2 SNEGSKA (reference sequence). DNA for the CDR3: TGCAGTGCTAGCTCTCTAGCGGGAATATACAATGAGCAGTTCTTC. Encoded protein: CSASSLAGIYNEQFF.

This clonotype was seen a handful of times. This chain links TRBV6-6 with TRBJ1-1; D gene uncertain. This CDR3 has 12 amino acids. Trimming took 8 bases from V and 3 from J, leaving 10 bases between them. The germline CDR1 and CDR2 sequences are MNHNY and SVGAGI (reference sequence). The CDR3 nucleotides are TGTGCCAGCTACGGTAGGGACACTGAAGCTTTCTTT. The encoded protein is CASYGRDTEAFF.

This chain joins TRBV7-2 and TRBJ1-5; no reliable D call. Trimming took 5 bases from V and 7 from J, leaving 12 bases between them. CDR1 is SGHTA, CDR2 FQGNSA, per germline. The CDR3 runs 13 residues. The chain's CDR3 is CASSPEVGQPQHF. CDR3 coding DNA: TGTGCCAGCAGCCCAGAGGTGGGCCAGCCCCAGCATTTT.

The chain couples TRBV2 to TRBJ2-5; D gene ambiguous. The V end lost 6 bases, the J end lost 1 base, and 12 bases lay between the germline ends. The CDR3 spans 14 residues. Germline CDR1 is SNHLY and CDR2 is FYNNEI. The CDR3 here is CASRRRISQETQYF. CDR3 DNA: TGTGCCAGCAGACGAAGGATCTCCCAAGAGACCCAGTACTTC.

The gene calls are TRBV6-1 and TRBJ2-5; possible D gene TRBD1, 5 bases. Germline CDR1 reads MNHNS; CDR2 reads SASEGT. The CDR3 consists of 13 residues. V lost 7 bases, J lost 5 bases, and 14 bases lay in between. CDR3 protein: CASKGLQLETQYF. The CDR3 DNA reads TGTGCCAGCAAGGGGCTACAGCTGGAGACCCAGTACTTC.

As for this clonotype: A much larger clonotype is one base distant, so this may be a read error. The chain combines TRBV6-6 with TRBJ2-1, with 7 bases that match TRBD1. The CDR3 covers 13 residues. The V gene's germline CDR1 is MNHNY and CDR2 SVGAGI (reference sequence). The CDR3 region is CASSYWDSNEQSF. CDR3 nucleotides: TGTGCCAGCAGTTACTGGGACAGCAATGAGCAGTCCTTC.

The rearrangement uses TRBV6-1 and TRBJ2-1; 8 positions agree with TRBD2. CDR3 length: 16 residues. Per the germline V gene, CDR1 is MNHNS and CDR2 is SASEGT. The trim removed 0 bases at V and 8 bases at J, leaving 9 bases unmatched. CDR3 residues: CASSEAHRGGLYEQFF. The CDR3 DNA follows: TGTGCCAGCAGTGAAGCGCACCGGGGGGGCCTCTATGAGCAGTTCTTC.

In its sample, this clonotype was seen a few times. This chain joins TRBV2 and TRBJ1-2, with D possibly TRBD1 on 5 matching bases. CDR1 SNHLY and CDR2 FYNNEI come from the germline V gene. V was trimmed by 3 bases and J by 3 bases, leaving 14 bases between them. The CDR3 covers 15 residues. The CDR3 DNA reads TGTGCCAGCAGTGACCCGGGACGAGGCGACTATGGCTACACCTTC. Its translation: CASSDPGRGDYGYTF. Full variable domain (missing parts from reference TRBV2 and TRBJ1-2): EPEVTQTPSHQVTQMGQEVILRCVPISNHLYFYWYRQILGQKVEFLVSFYNNEISEKSEIFDDQFSVERPDGSNFTLKIRSTKLEDSAMYFCASSDPGRGDYGYTFGSGTRLTVV.